This T cell receptor (beta chain) was identified during a study of control samples from healthy donors and cancer patients. V shed 3 bases and J shed 0 bases, with 11 bases lying between them. Per the germline V gene, CDR1 is MGHDK and CDR2 is SYGVNS. CDR3 size: 15 residues. The protocol was immunoSEQ multiplex PCR, while the TCRdb copy is restricted to in-frame clones and leaves out a portion. The table has roughly 190,000 clones, around 91% seen once. This sequence was found in a woman aged 25 to 45 in good health. The chain is built from TRBV25-1 and TRBJ2-5, with D hard to call. Sequencing used blood. The DNA for the CDR3 is TGTGCCAGCAGTGAGATCGATAGGAACCAAGAGACCCAGTACTTC. It specifies CASSEIDRNQETQYF.